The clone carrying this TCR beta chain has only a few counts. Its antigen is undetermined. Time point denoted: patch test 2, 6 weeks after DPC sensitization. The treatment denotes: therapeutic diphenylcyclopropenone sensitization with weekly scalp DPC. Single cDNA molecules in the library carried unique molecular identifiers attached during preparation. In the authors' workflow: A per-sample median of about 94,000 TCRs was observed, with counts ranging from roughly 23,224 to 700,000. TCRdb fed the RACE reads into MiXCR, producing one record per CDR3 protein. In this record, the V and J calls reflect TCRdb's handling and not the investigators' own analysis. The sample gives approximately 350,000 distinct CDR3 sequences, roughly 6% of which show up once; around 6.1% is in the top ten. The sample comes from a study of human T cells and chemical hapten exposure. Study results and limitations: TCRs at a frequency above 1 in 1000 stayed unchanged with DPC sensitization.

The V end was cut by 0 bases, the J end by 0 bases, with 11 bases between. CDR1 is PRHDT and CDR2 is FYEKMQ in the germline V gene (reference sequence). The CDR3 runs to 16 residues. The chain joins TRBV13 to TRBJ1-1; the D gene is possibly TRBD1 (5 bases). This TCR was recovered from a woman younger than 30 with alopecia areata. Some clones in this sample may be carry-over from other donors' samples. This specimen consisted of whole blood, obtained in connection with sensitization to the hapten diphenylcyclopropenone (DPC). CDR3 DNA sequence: TGTGCCAGCAGCTTAGGGGCCGGGGGGTTGAACACTGAAGCTTTCTTT. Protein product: CASSLGAGGLNTEAFF.